A single sample is the source of the 27 T cell receptor beta chains below, sequenced in a study of cytotoxic CD8 clonotypes in ibrutinib-treated CLL. The protocol was immunoSEQ multiplex PCR, while the TCRdb copy is restricted to in-frame clones and leaves out a portion. This sample has around 300,000 clones, with 80% found just once. Sequencing was performed on PBMCs, taken before ibrutinib treatment. The receptors derive from a human donor with chronic lymphocytic leukemia.

This chain joins TRBV29-1 and TRBJ1-1, with D perhaps TRBD1 (6 bases). Per germline, CDR1 SQVTM and CDR2 ANQGSEA. The length of the CDR3 is 12 residues. Trimming took off 4 bases at V and 10 bases at J, with 16 bases between the two ends. DNA of the CDR3: TGCAGCGTTGTCGGGACATCCTATGGAGCTTTCTTT. Amino acids: CSVVGTSYGAFF.

A word on this clone: Mismatch with germline at one junction end may stem from a read error. The chain uses TRBV5-4 and TRBJ2-5; D gene ambiguous. The CDR3 has 15 residues. The germline CDR1 and CDR2 sequences are SGHNT and YYREEE (reference sequence). CDR3 in amino acids: CASSLGRGVGETQYF. In DNA form, the CDR3 reads TGTGCCAGCAGTTTGGGAAGAGGCGTCGGAGAGACCCAGTACTTC.

The chain recombines TRBV2 with TRBJ1-1; the D is unclear. Between the trimmed V and J ends, which lost 5 bases and 3 bases, there was a span of 4 bases. Germline values: CDR1 SNHLY, CDR2 FYNNEI. This CDR3 region has 11 residues. This CDR3 reads CASSLYTEAFF. CDR3 in DNA: TGTGCCAGCAGTCTATACACTGAAGCTTTCTTT.

The chain recombines TRBV28 with TRBJ1-1; D remains ambiguous. The CDR3 loop spans 12 amino acids. Germline assignment: CDR1 MDHEN and CDR2 SYDVKM. V was shortened by 3 bases and J by 1 base, with 3 bases between the two germline ends. CDR3 coding DNA: TGTGCCAGCAGTTTTTGGAACACTGAAGCTTTCTTT. It codes for CASSFWNTEAFF.

CDR3 in amino acids: CASSLLRTSGNLNTGELFF. The CDR3 DNA sequence: TGTGCCAGTAGCCTACTCCGGACTAGCGGGAATCTGAACACCGGGGAGCTGTTTTTT. The chain couples TRBV19 to TRBJ2-2, with 12 bases that match TRBD2. CDR1 and CDR2 (germline): LNHDA, SQIVND (reference sequence). The CDR3 has 19 residues. Trimming removed 6 bases from V and 1 base from J; junction bases left unmatched: 12.

This chain joins TRBV14 and TRBJ2-7; perhaps TRBD2 as D (7 bases). The germline V and J ends were trimmed by 4 bases and 1 base, with 17 bases remaining between them. This CDR3 region has 16 residues. CDR1 is SGHDN and CDR2 is FVKESK in the germline V gene. The CDR3 sequence is CASSPLWGGQSYEQYF. The DNA for the CDR3 is TGTGCCAGCAGCCCCCTATGGGGGGGCCAATCCTACGAGCAGTACTTC.

The chain has TRBV5-1 and TRBJ1-2, with 9 bases lining up with TRBD1. V dropped 4 bases and J dropped 2; count of bases not matched to a gene: 6. Germline assignment: CDR1 SGHRS and CDR2 YFSETQ. This CDR3 has 15 residues. The CDR3 DNA sequence: TGCGCCAGCAGCCTTTTCACAGGGGGCAACTATGGCTACACCTTC. It yields the protein CASSLFTGGNYGYTF.

The CDR3 loop reads CACRTGSNTGELFF. CDR3 sequence (DNA): TGTGCCTGCCGGACAGGGTCGAACACCGGGGAGCTGTTTTTT. The chain links TRBV30 to TRBJ2-2, with 8 bases identical to TRBD1. This CDR3 spans 14 amino acids. Germline V gene data show CDR1 as GTSNPN and CDR2 as SVGIG (reference sequence). With 6 bases clipped from V and 0 bases from J, the junction kept 3 bases outside the gene matches. Complete variable domain (other parts from reference TRBV30 and TRBJ2-2): SQTIHQWPATLVQPVGSPLSLECTVEGTSNPNLYWYRQAAGRGLQLLFYSVGIGQISSEVPQNLSASRPQDRQFILSSKKLLLSDSGFYLCACRTGSNTGELFFGEGSRLTVL.

The CDR3 bases are TGTGCCACCTATCCCACGACTAGCGGGAGCCACCCACCCCATACGCAGTATTTT. Translation gives CATYPTTSGSHPPHTQYF. V gene TRBV28 combines with J gene TRBJ2-3; 12 positions agree with TRBD2. CDR1 and CDR2 (germline): MDHEN, SYDVKM. The CDR3 extends over 18 amino acids. Trimming removed 10 bases from V and 7 bases from J; junction bases left unmatched: 21.

The chain carries TRBV29-1 and TRBJ2-5; D gene ambiguous. The CDR3 is 12 residues long. The V gene lost 4 bases and the J gene lost 1 base, with 7 bases spanning the gap. Germline-derived CDR1 and CDR2 are SQVTM and ANQGSEA. The CDR3 here is CSVGTPQETQYF. The CDR3, as DNA: TGCAGCGTTGGGACGCCCCAAGAGACCCAGTACTTC.

V usage is TRBV27 and J usage is TRBJ2-3; D is possibly TRBD2 (6 bases). The ends were cut back, 7 bases at V and 3 bases at J, with 8 bases in the middle. The germline CDR1 and CDR2 sequences are MNHEY and SMNVEV (reference sequence). The CDR3 runs to 12 residues. The CDR3 loop is CASTGGTDTQYF. In nucleotides, the CDR3 is TGTGCCAGCACCGGGGGAACAGATACGCAGTATTTT.

This clone was seen a single time. The V gene is TRBV29-1, the J gene TRBJ2-2; 11 bases are a match to TRBD2. Germline loops: CDR1 SQVTM, CDR2 ANQGSEA. V trimming: 7 bases; J trimming: 0 bases; junction bases outside the gene matches: 4. The CDR3 runs to 15 residues. The CDR3 DNA reads TGCAGCGCCACGACTAGCGGGACGAACACCGGGGAGCTGTTTTTT. Translation: CSATTSGTNTGELFF.

This chain's CDR3 is CASRETGGLGQPQHF. The CDR3 nucleotides are TGTGCCAGCAGGGAGACAGGGGGACTGGGTCAGCCCCAGCATTTT. This chain connects TRBV6-1 to TRBJ1-5, with 9 bases matching TRBD1. Germline V gives CDR1 MNHNS, CDR2 SASEGT. V gave up 6 bases and J gave up 6 bases; unmatched junction bases: 9. The CDR3 totals 15 residues.

V gene TRBV5-4 combines with J gene TRBJ1-2; D is possibly TRBD1 (5 bases). CDR3 length: 13 amino acids. V gave up 2 bases and J gave up 6 bases, with 11 bases separating them. CDR1 and CDR2 (germline): SGHNT, YYREEE (reference sequence). CDR3 DNA: TGTGCCAGCAGCTTCGTGCAGGGTAATGGCTACACCTTC. Protein product: CASSFVQGNGYTF.

The V call is TRBV28, the J call TRBJ1-2; 9 positions match TRBD1. The CDR3 sequence is 13 residues long. Germline lookup yields CDR1 MDHEN and CDR2 SYDVKM. V trimming: 3 bases; J trimming: 7 bases; junction bases outside the gene matches: 3. CDR3 sequence: CASSFGTGFGYTF. The CDR3 DNA reads TGTGCCAGCAGTTTCGGGACAGGGTTTGGCTACACCTTC.

This chain links TRBV5-6 with TRBJ2-3; 7 bases map to TRBD2. Germline V gives CDR1 SGHDT, CDR2 YYEEEE. The V and J ends lost 2 bases and 2 bases, in that order; junction bases with no gene match: 2. CDR3 length equals 14 residues. Here the CDR3 DNA reads TGTGCCAGCAGCTTTGGGACTATCACAGATACGCAGTATTTT. As protein: CASSFGTITDTQYF. The full variable domain, in which reference TRBV5-6 and TRBJ2-3 provide the parts outside the CDR3, is DAGVTQSPTHLIKTRGQQVTLRCSPKSGHDTVSWYQQALGQGPQFIFQYYEEEERQRGNFPDRFSGHQFPNYSSELNVNALLLGDSALYLCASSFGTITDTQYFGPGTRLTVL.

This chain connects TRBV11-2 to TRBJ1-2; maybe TRBD1 (5 bases). CDR1 is SGHAT, CDR2 FQNNGV, per germline. The length of the CDR3 is 15 residues. With 4 bases removed from V and 4 bases from J, the gap between germline ends came to 16 bases. The CDR3 is CASSSGQGPGYGYTF. In DNA form, the CDR3 reads TGTGCCAGCAGCTCCGGGCAGGGCCCGGGCTATGGCTACACCTTC.

The chain joins TRBV7-7 to TRBJ2-1; 11 bases line up with TRBD2. V was clipped by 5 bases and J by 4 bases; unmatched bases: 4. In germline, CDR1 is SSHAT, CDR2 FNYEAQ (reference sequence). There are 15 residues in the CDR3. The CDR3 reads CASSPGTSGYNEQFF. The CDR3 DNA reads as TGTGCCAGCAGCCCGGGGACTAGCGGATACAATGAGCAGTTCTTC. Variable domain in full (rest from reference TRBV7-7 and TRBJ2-1): GAGVSQSPRYKVTKRGQDVTLRCDPISSHATLYWYQQALGQGPEFLTYFNYEAQPDKSGLPSDRFSAERPEGSISTLTIQRTEQRDSAMYRCASSPGTSGYNEQFFGPGTRLTVL.

V gene TRBV27 combines with J gene TRBJ2-5; tentatively, D is TRBD2 (5 bases). There are 14 residues in the CDR3. The germline V gene has CDR1 MNHEY and CDR2 SMNVEV (reference sequence). V lost 2 bases and J 1 base, leaving 8 bases between the germline ends. The CDR3 bases are TGTGCCAGCAGTTTAACGGCGGGCCAAGAGACCCAGTACTTC. Residues: CASSLTAGQETQYF.

This chain connects TRBV5-1 to TRBJ1-2, with D hard to call. CDR1 is SGHRS, CDR2 YFSETQ, per germline. V lost 0 bases to trimming and J lost 1 base, with 4 bases between them. This CDR3 spans 13 amino acids. CDR3 bases: TGCGCCAGCAGCTTGGGGGTTAACTATGGCTACACCTTC. This translates into CASSLGVNYGYTF.

This rearrangement joins TRBV27 to TRBJ1-4, with D hard to call. The germline V gene has CDR1 MNHEY and CDR2 SMNVEV (reference sequence). The V end lost 6 bases, the J end lost 0 bases, and 14 bases lay between the germline ends. The CDR3 has 16 residues. CDR3 coding DNA: TGTGCCAGCAGCCGAGACCAGAGGGCAACTAATGAAAAACTGTTTTTT. Encoded protein: CASSRDQRATNEKLFF. The variable domain in full, completed from reference TRBV27 and TRBJ1-4, reads EAQVTQNPRYLITVTGKKLTVTCSQNMNHEYMSWYRQDPGLGLRQIYYSMNVEVTDKGDVPEGYKVSRKEKRNFPLILESPSPNQTSLYFCASSRDQRATNEKLFFGSGTQLSVL.

This sequence joins TRBV30 and TRBJ2-6; D unresolved. This CDR3 has 14 residues. V was trimmed by 0 bases and J by 0 bases, leaving 3 bases between them. Germline CDR1 GTSNPN, CDR2 SVGIG (reference sequence). In nucleotides, the CDR3 is TGTGCCTGGAGTGTCCACTCTGGGGCCAACGTCCTGACTTTC. Translation: CAWSVHSGANVLTF.

The chain couples TRBV5-1 to TRBJ2-3; 12 bases match TRBD1. CDR3 length equals 15 residues. Trimming removed 6 bases from V and 4 bases from J; junction bases left unmatched: 6. CDR1 is SGHRS and CDR2 is YFSETQ in the germline V gene. The CDR3 loop is CASKPGQGASDTQYF. The CDR3 DNA is TGCGCCAGCAAACCGGGACAGGGGGCTTCAGATACGCAGTATTTT.

This clone is a singleton in its sample. The J gene is TRBJ1-1, the V gene TRBV11-3; no definite D call. CDR1 and CDR2 from the germline V gene are SGHNT and YENEEA. V was pared by 6 bases and J by 2 bases, with 10 bases between. This CDR3 spans 13 amino acids. The CDR3 DNA is TGTGCCAGCAGTCGTAACCAAAACACTGAAGCTTTCTTT. Amino acid sequence: CASSRNQNTEAFF.

CDR3 amino acids: CASSILPAGGPDTQYF. CDR3 DNA sequence: TGTGCCAGCAGCATCCTACCAGCGGGAGGGCCAGATACGCAGTATTTT. V usage is TRBV28 and J usage is TRBJ2-3, with TRBD2 matching over 10 bases. The V and J ends lost 6 bases and 4 bases, in that order; junction bases with no gene match: 10. The CDR3 extends over 16 amino acids. Germline loops: CDR1 MDHEN, CDR2 SYDVKM.

This clone has a handful of counts. The V and J genes are TRBV27 and TRBJ1-5, with 9 bases lining up with TRBD1. Germline V CDR1 and CDR2: MNHEY, SMNVEV (reference sequence). The CDR3 sequence is 15 residues long. The V segment lost 5 bases and the J segment 7 bases; nucleotides outside the gene matches: 9. The CDR3 sequence is CASSGPGQGLQPQHF. In DNA form, the CDR3 reads TGTGCCAGCAGTGGCCCGGGACAGGGTTTGCAGCCCCAGCATTTT.

The chain uses TRBV7-9 and TRBJ2-1; TRBD2 agrees at 7 bases. CDR3 length: 17 amino acids. J lost 1 base, V lost 0 bases, and 6 bases had no gene match. Germline-derived CDR1 and CDR2 are SEHNR and FQNEAQ (reference sequence). The CDR3 bases are TGTGCCAGCAGCTTAGCGAGCGCGGGAGAGTCCTACAATGAGCAGTTCTTC. Amino acids: CASSLASAGESYNEQFF. Variable domain in full (rest from reference TRBV7-9 and TRBJ2-1): DTGVSQNPRHKITKRGQNVTFRCDPISEHNRLYWYRQTLGQGPEFLTYFQNEAQLEKSRLLSDRFSAERPKGSFSTLEIQRTEQGDSAMYLCASSLASAGESYNEQFFGPGTRLTVL.